This record looks at one T cell receptor (beta chain) sequence and its context. Donors counted as nominally healthy when sampled, yet unrecorded immune exposures were likely. This specimen belongs to a study of cytomegalovirus exposure and HLA in healthy donors. The study ran its PCR with 60 Vbeta and 13 Jbeta primers. Produced via immunoSEQ multiplex PCR; TCRdb's table is partial and in-frame only. The sample consists of under 150,000 clones, around four fifths of them appearing once. The CDR3 length is 16 residues. Germline V gene sequence: CDR1 SEHNR, CDR2 FQNEAQ (reference sequence). J lost 0 bases, V lost 3 bases, and 6 bases had no gene match.

This TCR was sampled from a man aged 25 to 40 in good health and CMV-seronegative. The chain has TRBV7-9 and TRBJ2-3; TRBD1 aligns across 7 bases. Material for sequencing was PBMCs. CDR3 DNA: TGTGCCAGCAGCTTTAGGGACAGCTCGAGCACAGATACGCAGTATTTT. Amino acid sequence: CASSFRDSSSTDTQYF.